This TCR beta chain was captured by sequencing in a study of cytomegalovirus exposure and HLA in healthy donors. Study-wide points: V segments that were indistinguishable, TRBV6-2 and TRBV6-3 among them, were omitted from analysis. Earlier analysis found most TCR beta V segments productive about 87% or about 30% of the time.

Primers for the PCR totalled 60 Vbeta and 13 Jbeta. As originally analysed: As a later analysis found, there were 60 million to 90 million unique TCR beta chains, of which roughly 11 million were shared. Using immunoSEQ multiplex PCR, the repertoire was profiled, and TCRdb retains in-frame clones only, with some absent. D and trimming come from the DNA, and the V and J calls and clone size come from that table. The sample carries around 170,000 clones, roughly three quarters recorded once. The CDR3 spans 15 residues. V lost 3 bases and J 2 bases, leaving 15 bases between the germline ends. Germline V gene data show CDR1 as SGHRS and CDR2 as YFSETQ. Those who donated were healthy bone marrow donors. A note on this clone: Its antigen is still unknown.

The sequenced material came from PBMCs. The genes are TRBV5-1 and TRBJ2-7; maybe TRBD1 (5 bases). This clonotype was sampled from a woman aged 45 to 65 in good health and CMV-seropositive. The CDR3 coding sequence is TGCGCCAGCAGCTGGACACCCTCCACGACCTACGAGCAGTACTTC. It specifies CASSWTPSTTYEQYF. Full variable domain (outside the CDR3, taken from reference TRBV5-1 and TRBJ2-7): KAGVTQTPRYLIKTRGQQVTLSCSPISGHRSVSWYQQTPGQGLQFLFEYFSETQRNKGNFPGRFSGRQFSNSRSEMNVSTLELGDSALYLCASSWTPSTTYEQYFGPGTRLTVT.